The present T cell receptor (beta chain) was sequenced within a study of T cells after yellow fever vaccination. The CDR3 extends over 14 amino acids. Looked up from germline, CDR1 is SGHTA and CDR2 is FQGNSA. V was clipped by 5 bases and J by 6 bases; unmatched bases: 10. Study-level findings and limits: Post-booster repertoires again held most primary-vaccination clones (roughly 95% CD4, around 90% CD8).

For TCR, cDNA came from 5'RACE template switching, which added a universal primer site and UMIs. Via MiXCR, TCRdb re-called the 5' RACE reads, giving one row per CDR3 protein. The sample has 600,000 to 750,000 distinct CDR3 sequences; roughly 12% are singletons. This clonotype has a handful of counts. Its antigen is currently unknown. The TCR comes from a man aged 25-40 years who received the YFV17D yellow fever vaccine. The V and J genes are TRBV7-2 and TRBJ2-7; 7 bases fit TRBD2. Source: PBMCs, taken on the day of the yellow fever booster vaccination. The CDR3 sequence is CASSPGLAVREQYF. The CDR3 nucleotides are TGTGCCAGCAGCCCGGGGCTAGCGGTCCGCGAGCAGTACTTC.